A selection of T cell receptor beta chains follows, all from one sample in a study of shared clonotypes between healthy human individuals. Method: immunoSEQ multiplex PCR; TCRdb's copy keeps in-frame clones and lacks some. The profile shows 1,500,000 or so clones, approximately 96% of them singletons. The sequencing input was naive CD4+ T cells sorted from blood. Source of these receptors: a man aged 25 to 40 in good health. The CDR3 runs from the conserved cysteine through the conserved F or W. The order of the fields is D gene, clone size, V gene, J gene, CDR3 protein, CDR3 DNA. D genes are given only for firm matches. Rows give clone size only sometimes, using once, few, many, or a class for an expanded clone.

TRBD1,.,TRBV7-9,TRBJ1-4,CASSQQDIGQAATNEKLFF,TGTGCCAGCAGCCAGCAAGACATCGGACAGGCAGCAACTAATGAAAAACTGTTTTTT
.,.,TRBV7-9,TRBJ2-7,CASSSQVSYEQYF,TGTGCCAGCAGCTCCCAGGTATCCTACGAGCAGTACTTC
TRBD1,.,TRBV30,TRBJ2-1,CAWRRQGLSSYNEQFF,TGTGCCTGGAGGAGACAGGGGTTGAGCTCCTACAATGAGCAGTTCTTC
.,.,TRBV19,TRBJ2-1,CASRMSPTYNEQFF,TGTGCCAGTAGAATGTCCCCCACGTACAATGAGCAGTTCTTC
TRBD1,.,TRBV11-2,TRBJ1-2,CASSLDPGQRHGYTF,TGTGCCAGCAGCTTAGATCCGGGACAGAGACATGGCTACACCTTC
.,.,TRBV5-1,TRBJ1-2,CASSWTDANYGYTF,TGCGCCAGCAGCTGGACAGACGCTAACTATGGCTACACCTTC
.,once,TRBV15,TRBJ1-2,CATSREGGGSYGYTF,TGTGCCACCAGCAGAGAGGGGGGCGGATCCTATGGCTACACCTTC
.,.,TRBV29-1,TRBJ2-1,CSVGGQINNEQFF,TGCAGCGTTGGCGGGCAAATAAACAATGAGCAGTTCTTC
TRBD1,.,TRBV7-6,TRBJ1-5,CASSLGYFRQGNYQPQHF,TGTGCCAGCAGCTTAGGTTATTTTCGACAGGGGAATTATCAGCCCCAGCATTTT
.,.,TRBV6-4,TRBJ2-1,CASRAGNSYNEQFF,TGTGCCAGCAGAGCGGGCAACTCCTACAATGAGCAGTTCTTC
.,.,TRBV27,TRBJ2-7,CASAGGYFQDEQYF,TGTGCCAGCGCCGGCGGGTATTTCCAGGACGAGCAGTACTTC
.,.,TRBV25-1,TRBJ2-1,CASSEITGLESYNEQFF,TGTGCCAGCAGTGAAATTACAGGGTTAGAATCCTACAATGAGCAGTTCTTC
TRBD1,.,TRBV7-3,TRBJ2-6,CASSLLPGQGLGSGANVLTF,TGTGCCAGCAGCCTCCTTCCCGGACAGGGCTTAGGCTCTGGGGCCAACGTCCTGACTTTC
.,.,TRBV7-2,TRBJ2-2,CASSWGNGELFF,TGTGCCAGCAGCTGGGGCAACGGGGAGCTGTTTTTT
.,.,TRBV19,TRBJ2-4,CASSIVAKNIQYF,TGTGCCAGTAGTATCGTAGCCAAAAACATTCAGTACTTC
TRBD1,.,TRBV10-2,TRBJ1-5,CASSDWTGSNQPQHF,TGCGCCAGCAGTGATTGGACAGGGAGCAATCAGCCCCAGCATTTT
.,once,TRBV10-2,TRBJ1-5,CASSESGLGVQPQHF,TGCGCCAGCAGTGAGTCTGGATTAGGGGTTCAGCCCCAGCATTTT
TRBD1,.,TRBV29-1,TRBJ2-5,CSVDAGQGAYETQYF,TGCAGCGTTGACGCTGGACAGGGGGCTTATGAGACCCAGTACTTC
.,.,TRBV20-1,TRBJ1-1,CSASILQAFF,TGCAGTGCTAGTATTCTACAAGCTTTCTTT
.,few,TRBV6-6,TRBJ1-2,CASSRRSDLSYGYTF,TGTGCCAGCAGCCGACGTTCTGACTTGTCCTATGGCTACACCTTC
TRBD2,.,TRBV9,TRBJ2-1,CASSVGPSGSGNEQFF,TGTGCCAGCAGCGTAGGGCCTAGCGGGAGCGGAAATGAGCAGTTCTTC
.,.,TRBV28,TRBJ2-1,CASSITGYHNEQFF,TGTGCCAGCAGCATCACAGGGTACCACAATGAGCAGTTCTTC
TRBD1,once,TRBV19,TRBJ1-5,CATDRAGNQPQHF,TGTGCTACGGACAGGGCAGGCAATCAGCCCCAGCATTTT
TRBD1,.,TRBV18,TRBJ2-5,CASSPLSQGAKGSPSLKETQYF,TGTGCCAGCTCACCACTTTCGCAGGGGGCGAAAGGTTCCCCTTCATTGAAAGAGACCCAGTACTTC
.,.,TRBV5-8,TRBJ2-4,CASSSKLQGQRYKNIQYF,TGTGCCAGCAGCTCGAAGTTACAAGGACAGAGATACAAAAACATTCAGTACTTC
TRBD1,.,TRBV7-3,TRBJ2-5,CASSPRTGYETQYF,TGTGCCAGCAGCCCCCGGACAGGGTACGAGACCCAGTACTTC
.,.,TRBV19,TRBJ2-2,CASSHYSGTGELFF,TGTGCCAGTAGTCATTACAGCGGTACCGGGGAGCTGTTTTTT
.,.,TRBV5-1,TRBJ2-1,CASSSVQEQFF,TGCGCCAGCAGCTCTGTCCAGGAGCAGTTCTTC